This TCR beta chain was sequenced in a study of vaccination and CD4 T cells after COVID-19. Study at large: Researchers treated cells with overlapping spike peptides taken from SARS-CoV-2, HCoV-NL63, HCoV-OC43 and HCoV-229E.

Findings and limits, study-wide: Median counts of SARS-CoV-2-reactive clonotypes increased from roughly 19 to 38; this difference was not significant.

A remark on this clonotype: The antigen is not known.

Indicated treatment: approximately 10-day PBMC culture with coronavirus spike peptide pools or control peptides (ViraFEST assay). It was with roughly 10 IU/ml IL-2 and approximately 9.7 ug/ml peptide pools that 2 million to 2.5 million PBMCs per well were cultured. An Oncomine TCR Beta short-read assay was used to sequence the DNA from cultured CD4+ T cells. The genomic DNA was obtained from cultured CD4+ T cells by extraction with the QIAamp micro DNA kit. TCRdb reanalysed the PCR reads using MiXCR and keeps one entry per CDR3 protein. The top ten hold less than 10% of the sample, which has about 10,000 distinct CDR3 sequences, 30% seen once. The germline CDR1 and CDR2 sequences are SGHTA and FQGNSA. The CDR3 extends over 16 amino acids. V lost 4 bases and J 4 bases, leaving 17 bases between the germline ends.

The source was CD4+ T cells from blood, cultured in vitro, collected after SARS-CoV-2 vaccination. The receptor comes from a human donor who had recovered from COVID-19. This chain uses TRBV7-2 with TRBJ2-1, with D tentatively TRBD2 (5 bases). The CDR3 nucleotides are TGTGCCAGCAGCTATGCCCAGGCGGGCTATTACAATGAGCAGTTCTTC. Its translation: CASSYAQAGYYNEQFF. The complete variable domain, with remaining parts taken from reference TRBV7-2 and TRBJ2-1, reads GAGVSQSPSNKVTEKGKDVELRCDPISGHTALYWYRQSLGQGLEFLIYFQGNSAPDKSGLPSDRFSAERTGGSVSTLTIQRTQQEDSAVYLCASSYAQAGYYNEQFFGPGTRLTVL.